These 17 T cell receptor beta chains share one sample of origin, sequenced in a study of blood T cell repertoires in COVID-19. Method: immunoSEQ multiplex PCR; TCRdb's copy keeps in-frame clones and lacks some. The sample lists roughly 240,000 clones, around 80% occurring once. The source material was peripheral blood. The receptors were sampled from a woman aged 80 or older with acute or convalescent COVID-19.

The gene calls are TRBV28 and TRBJ2-1; weak D call: TRBD1 (6 bases). With 5 bases removed from V and 7 bases from J, the gap between germline ends came to 18 bases. From germline, CDR1 is MDHEN and CDR2 SYDVKM. This CDR3 has 15 amino acids. The DNA for the CDR3 is TGTGCCAGCAGTATACCCCAAGGAGGACAGAATGAGCAGTTCTTC. It translates to CASSIPQGGQNEQFF.

The V and J genes are TRBV7-2 and TRBJ2-1, with 12 bases identical to TRBD2. CDR1 and CDR2 from the germline V gene are SGHTA and FQGNSA. The trim removed 7 bases at V and 7 bases at J, leaving 8 bases unmatched. The CDR3 spans 15 residues. The CDR3 DNA follows: TGTGCCAGCATCACCGGGCTAGCGGGAGGGAATGAGCAGTTCTTC. It specifies CASITGLAGGNEQFF.

The chain has TRBV7-3 and TRBJ2-2; 8 bases match TRBD1. Germline CDR1 SGHTA, CDR2 FQGTGA. V lost 6 bases and J lost 6; bases outside the gene matches: 9. The CDR3 contains 15 residues. CDR3 sequence reads: CASSDRGRGAGELFF. In DNA, the CDR3 is TGTGCCAGCAGTGACAGGGGTCGCGGGGCCGGGGAGCTGTTTTTT.

Of note for this clone: Other DNA sequences in this sample translate to the same CDR3. The chain employs TRBV15 and TRBJ1-4; 11 positions agree with TRBD1. This CDR3 is 13 amino acids long. The V segment lost 6 bases and the J segment 8 bases; nucleotides outside the gene matches: 2. The germline gives CDR1 LNHNV, CDR2 YYDKDF (reference sequence). The CDR3 sequence is CATSRDRGEKLFF. CDR3 DNA: TGTGCCACCAGTCGGGACAGGGGGGAAAAACTGTTTTTT. The full variable domain, with the rest looked up from reference TRBV15 and TRBJ1-4, is DAMVIQNPRYQVTQFGKPVTLSCSQTLNHNVMYWYQQKSSQAPKLLFHYYDKDFNNEADTPDNFQSRRPNTSFCFLDIRSPGLGDTAMYLCATSRDRGEKLFFGSGTQLSVL.

The rearrangement joins TRBV6-5 to TRBJ2-3; no clear D. V lost 7 bases, J lost 2 bases, and 10 bases lay in between. In germline, CDR1 is MNHEY, CDR2 SVGAGI. CDR3 length: 13 residues. The CDR3 protein is CASTAATTDTQYF. CDR3 in DNA: TGTGCCAGCACGGCGGCGACCACAGATACGCAGTATTTT.

This sequence joins TRBV30 and TRBJ1-1; D ambiguous. The germline gives CDR1 GTSNPN, CDR2 SVGIG (reference sequence). Trimming stripped 2 bases from V and 5 bases from J, with 12 bases between. The CDR3 is 13 amino acids. The CDR3 DNA follows: TGTGCCTGGAGTCCGGACGGGAGGACTGAAGCTTTCTTT. It specifies CAWSPDGRTEAFF.

The chain links TRBV7-2 to TRBJ2-5; TRBD2 matches at 7 bases. This CDR3 contains 16 residues. Trimming removed 0 bases from V and 9 bases from J; junction bases left unmatched: 13. The V gene's germline CDR1 is SGHTA and CDR2 FQGNSA. CDR3: CASSLAGGDSGRPQYF. The CDR3 DNA follows: TGTGCCAGCAGCTTAGCGGGAGGGGACTCCGGGAGGCCCCAGTACTTC. The full variable domain, in which reference TRBV7-2 and TRBJ2-5 provide the parts outside the CDR3, is GAGVSQSPSNKVTEKGKDVELRCDPISGHTALYWYRQSLGQGLEFLIYFQGNSAPDKSGLPSDRFSAERTGGSVSTLTIQRTQQEDSAVYLCASSLAGGDSGRPQYFGPGTRLLVL.

On this clone: At one of its ends the junction is not consistent with the germline gene, which may arise from a read error. The chain carries TRBV7-2 and TRBJ2-7, with TRBD1 as a possible D gene (7 bases). The CDR3 extends over 14 amino acids. CDR1 is SGHTA and CDR2 is FQGNSA in the germline V gene. CDR3 in amino acids: CASNLGNRGGEQYF. The CDR3 DNA reads TGTGCCAGCAACTTAGGAAACAGGGGAGGCGAGCAGTACTTC.

V usage is TRBV9 and J usage is TRBJ2-3, with D perhaps TRBD2 (6 bases). CDR1 SGDLS and CDR2 YYNGEE come from the germline V gene. V lost 4 bases, J lost 0 bases, and 9 bases lay in between. CDR3 length: 14 residues. The CDR3: CASSPRESTDTQYF. The CDR3 nucleotides read TGTGCCAGCAGCCCCCGGGAGAGCACAGATACGCAGTATTTT.

The CDR3 loop reads CASSLTPTGSGMDYGYTF. The CDR3 DNA is TGCGCCAGCAGCTTGACCCCAACGGGAAGCGGGATGGACTATGGCTACACCTTC. The rearrangement uses TRBV5-1 and TRBJ1-2; no clear D. This CDR3 contains 18 residues. From germline, CDR1 is SGHRS and CDR2 YFSETQ. Between the trimmed V and J ends, which lost 1 base and 3 bases, there was a span of 22 bases.

This clone was seen a single time. This chain links TRBV19 with TRBJ2-7; 9 bases are a match to TRBD2. The V gene end was trimmed by 3 bases and the J gene end by 5 bases; junction bases not matched to a gene: 14. From germline, CDR1 is LNHDA and CDR2 SQIVND (reference sequence). This CDR3 comprises 17 residues. CDR3 protein: CASSMIREASGIHEQYF. The CDR3 DNA is TGTGCCAGTAGTATGATCCGGGAGGCTAGCGGGATACACGAGCAGTACTTC.

The chain recombines TRBV2 with TRBJ1-2, with 9 positions matching TRBD1. V lost 6 bases, J lost 10 bases, and 15 bases stayed unmatched. The germline V gene has CDR1 SNHLY and CDR2 FYNNEI. This CDR3 region has 15 residues. The CDR3 spells CASRALKGTGLDYTF. The CDR3 region has the DNA TGTGCCAGCAGGGCATTAAAAGGGACAGGGCTTGACTACACCTTC.

This clone came up once. V and J are TRBV4-1 and TRBJ2-7, with D perhaps matching TRBD2 (6 bases). The germline gives CDR1 MGHRA, CDR2 YSYEKL. The CDR3 length is 15 residues. Between the trimmed V and J ends, which lost 1 base and 6 bases, there was a span of 16 bases. DNA for the CDR3: TGCGCCAGCAGCCAAGTGGGGGGTATTGGGTCCGAGCAGTACTTC. Translating gives CASSQVGGIGSEQYF.

The genes are TRBV5-1 and TRBJ2-3, with 7 bases fitting TRBD2. Germline CDR1 and CDR2: SGHRS and YFSETQ. Losses at the gene ends were 1 base for V and 4 bases for J; bases not matched to a gene: 9. The length of the CDR3 is 16 residues. DNA of the CDR3: TGCGCCAGCAGCTTGTCGGGCGGGAGAGCCTCAGATACGCAGTATTTT. Amino acid sequence: CASSLSGGRASDTQYF.

The rearrangement links TRBV13 to TRBJ2-1; a weak D match, TRBD2 (7 bases). The germline V and J ends were trimmed by 5 bases and 7 bases, with 15 bases remaining between them. Looked up from germline, CDR1 is PRHDT and CDR2 is FYEKMQ (reference sequence). The CDR3 covers 14 residues. CDR3 DNA: TGTGCCAGCAGCCCTTGGGGGGGCCTGAATGAGCAGTTCTTC. Its translation is CASSPWGGLNEQFF.

This clone was observed a single time. This chain uses TRBV12-5 with TRBJ1-3; D unclear. V was trimmed by 6 bases and J by 4 bases, leaving 13 bases between them. This CDR3 has 14 amino acids. The germline gives CDR1 LGHNT, CDR2 FRNRAP. CDR3 nucleotide sequence: TGTGCTAGTGGACCCTCGGGGTCCGGAAACACCATATATTTT. It translates to CASGPSGSGNTIYF.

This sequence joins TRBV19 and TRBJ1-4, with 10 bases fitting TRBD1. CDR1 LNHDA and CDR2 SQIVND come from the germline V gene (reference sequence). This CDR3 is 15 amino acids long. Trimming cost V 5 bases and J 5 bases; bases outside gene matches: 5. CDR3 in amino acids: CASSRPGQGNEKLFF. In nucleotides, the CDR3 is TGTGCCAGTAGTCGACCGGGACAGGGGAATGAAAAACTGTTTTTT.